The clone carrying this T cell receptor (beta chain) showed up just a few times. Its antigen is still unknown. Each CDR3 protein is one row after TCRdb ran MiXCR on the 5' RACE reads. The table includes about half a million distinct CDR3 sequences, 15% to 20% detected once. The record originates from a study of T-cell memory formation after mild COVID-19. Germline-derived CDR1 and CDR2 are SGHTA and FQGTGA. Deletions cut 3 bases from V and 5 bases from J, with 8 bases between. The CDR3 runs 13 residues. Study-wide results and limits: Nothing confirmed that second-wave clones peaking on day 37 were specific for SARS-CoV-2.

This receptor was obtained from an adult woman who had mild COVID-19 (a few samples of this study predate the infection). Cell type and time point are not known. The sequencing input was PBMCs or a T cell subset sorted from them (not recorded which). The chain couples TRBV7-3 to TRBJ2-1, with no clear D. Here the CDR3 DNA reads TGTGCCAGCAGCTTGGAAATAGACAATGAGCAGTTCTTC. Protein product: CASSLEIDNEQFF.